This TCR beta chain was sequenced in a study of blood T cell repertoires in COVID-19. Study overall: The United States, Italy and Spain were the sources of the acute and convalescent COVID-19 samples. PBMCs, B-cell-depleted T cells, or T cells provided the cDNA or gDNA that made up the material.

Authors' data handling: Using reference gene primer amplification, nucleated cell counts were estimated. Produced via immunoSEQ multiplex PCR; TCRdb's table is partial and in-frame only. V, J and clone size reflect that table, while D and trimming were determined from the DNA. The sample includes some 86,000 clones, approximately 90% of them seen just once. V shed 1 base and J 14 bases; nucleotides not matched to a gene: 4. CDR3 length equals 12 residues. Germline loops: CDR1 LGHDT, CDR2 YNNKEL (reference sequence). The chain joins TRBV3-1 (or the pseudogene TRBV3-2) to TRBJ2-3, with 9 bases identical to TRBD1. This clonotype was sampled from a human donor with active COVID-19. The donor label of this sample is uncertain. The sample was peripheral blood. CDR3 in DNA: TGTGCCAGCAGCCAAGGGGACAGGGTAGGGTATTTT. Its protein product is CASSQGDRVGYF.